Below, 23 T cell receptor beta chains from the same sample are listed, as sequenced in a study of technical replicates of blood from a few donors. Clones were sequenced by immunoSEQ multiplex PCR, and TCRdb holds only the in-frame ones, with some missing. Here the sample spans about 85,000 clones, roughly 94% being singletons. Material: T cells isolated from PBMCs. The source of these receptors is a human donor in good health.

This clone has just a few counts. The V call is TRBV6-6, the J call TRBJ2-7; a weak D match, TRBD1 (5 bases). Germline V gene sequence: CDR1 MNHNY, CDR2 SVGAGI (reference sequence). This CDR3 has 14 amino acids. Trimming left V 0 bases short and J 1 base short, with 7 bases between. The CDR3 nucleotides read TGTGCCAGCAGTTACTCGACAGTTTCCTACGAGCAGTACTTC. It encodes CASSYSTVSYEQYF.

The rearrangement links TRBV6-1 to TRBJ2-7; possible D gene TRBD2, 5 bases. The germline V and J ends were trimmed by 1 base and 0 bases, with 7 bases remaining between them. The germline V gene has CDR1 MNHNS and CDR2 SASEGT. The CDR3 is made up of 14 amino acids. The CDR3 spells CASSEERSSYEQYF. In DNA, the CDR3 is TGTGCCAGCAGTGAAGAGCGGAGCTCCTACGAGCAGTACTTC.

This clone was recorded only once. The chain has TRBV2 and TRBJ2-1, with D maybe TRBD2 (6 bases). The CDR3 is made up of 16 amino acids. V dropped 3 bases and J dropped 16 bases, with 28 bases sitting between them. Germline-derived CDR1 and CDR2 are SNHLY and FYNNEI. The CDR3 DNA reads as TGTGCCAGCAGTGACGGTGGGCGGGGAGAGCAGTTCTGGAAATTCTTC. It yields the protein CASSDGGRGEQFWKFF.

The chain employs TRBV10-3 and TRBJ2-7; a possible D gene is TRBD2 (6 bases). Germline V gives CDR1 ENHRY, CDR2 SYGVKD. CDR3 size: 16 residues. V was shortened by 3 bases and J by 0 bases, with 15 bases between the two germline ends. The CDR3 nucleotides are TGTGCCATCAGTGACCCCCGGGACTGGAGCTCCTACGAGCAGTACTTC. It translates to CAISDPRDWSSYEQYF.

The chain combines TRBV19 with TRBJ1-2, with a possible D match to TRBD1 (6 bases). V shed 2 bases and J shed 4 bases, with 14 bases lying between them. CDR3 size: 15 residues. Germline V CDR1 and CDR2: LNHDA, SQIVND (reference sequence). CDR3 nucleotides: TGTGCCAGTAGTATACGCGGACAGTCGACCTATGGCTACACCTTC. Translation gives CASSIRGQSTYGYTF.

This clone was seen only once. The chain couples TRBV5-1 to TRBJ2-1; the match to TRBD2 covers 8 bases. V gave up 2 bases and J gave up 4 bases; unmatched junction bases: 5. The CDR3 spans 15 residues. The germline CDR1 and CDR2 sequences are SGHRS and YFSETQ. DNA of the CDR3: TGCGCCAGCAGCTTCTTGTCGGGAGGGTACAATGAGCAGTTCTTC. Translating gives CASSFLSGGYNEQFF.

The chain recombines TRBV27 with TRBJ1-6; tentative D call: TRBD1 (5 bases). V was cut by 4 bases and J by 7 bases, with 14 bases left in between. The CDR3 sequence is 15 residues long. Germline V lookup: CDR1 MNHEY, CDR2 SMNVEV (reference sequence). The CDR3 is CASSSSGLGNSPLHF. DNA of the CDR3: TGTGCCAGCAGTTCATCGGGGCTGGGGAATTCACCCCTCCACTTT.

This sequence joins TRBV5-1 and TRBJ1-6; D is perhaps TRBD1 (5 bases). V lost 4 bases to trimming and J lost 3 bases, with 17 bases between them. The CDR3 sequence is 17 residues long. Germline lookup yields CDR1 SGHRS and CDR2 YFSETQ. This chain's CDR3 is CASSPTSTVGYNSPLHF. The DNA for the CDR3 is TGCGCCAGCAGCCCAACCTCGACAGTGGGCTATAATTCACCCCTCCACTTT.

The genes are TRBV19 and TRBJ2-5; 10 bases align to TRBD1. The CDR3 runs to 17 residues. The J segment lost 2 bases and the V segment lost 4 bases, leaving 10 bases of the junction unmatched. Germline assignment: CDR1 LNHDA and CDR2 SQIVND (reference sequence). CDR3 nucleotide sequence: TGTGCCAGTAGTAAGGGACAGGGGACTTTTAGACAAGAGACCCAGTACTTC. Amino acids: CASSKGQGTFRQETQYF.

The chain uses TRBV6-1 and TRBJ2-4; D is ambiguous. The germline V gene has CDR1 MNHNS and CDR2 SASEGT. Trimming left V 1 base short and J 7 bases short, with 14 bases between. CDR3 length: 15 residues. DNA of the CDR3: TGTGCCAGCAGTGAAGGCGGCACTTTACGGAACATTCAGTACTTC. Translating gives CASSEGGTLRNIQYF.

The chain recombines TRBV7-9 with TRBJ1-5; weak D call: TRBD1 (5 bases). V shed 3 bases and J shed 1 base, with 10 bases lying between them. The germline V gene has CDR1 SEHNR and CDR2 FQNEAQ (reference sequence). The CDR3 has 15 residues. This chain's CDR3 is CASSFSTDSNQPQHF. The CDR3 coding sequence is TGTGCCAGCAGCTTTTCGACAGACAGCAATCAGCCCCAGCATTTT.

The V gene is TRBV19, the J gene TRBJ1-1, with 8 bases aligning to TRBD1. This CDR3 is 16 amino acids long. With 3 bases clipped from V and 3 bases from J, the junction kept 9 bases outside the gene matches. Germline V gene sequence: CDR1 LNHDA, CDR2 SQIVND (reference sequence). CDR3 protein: CASSILAGGVDTEAFF. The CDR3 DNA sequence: TGTGCCAGTAGTATCCTAGCAGGGGGCGTCGACACTGAAGCTTTCTTT. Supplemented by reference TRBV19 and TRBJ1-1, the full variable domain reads DGGITQSPKYLFRKEGQNVTLSCEQNLNHDAMYWYRQDPGQGLRLIYYSQIVNDFQKGDIAEGYSVSREKKESFPLTVTSAQKNPTAFYLCASSILAGGVDTEAFFGQGTRLTVV.

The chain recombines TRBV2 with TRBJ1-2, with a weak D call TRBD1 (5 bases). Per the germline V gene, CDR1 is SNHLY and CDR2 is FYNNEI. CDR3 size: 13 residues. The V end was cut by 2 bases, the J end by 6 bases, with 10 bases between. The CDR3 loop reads CASSEQGYHGYTF. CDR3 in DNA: TGTGCCAGCAGTGAACAGGGATACCATGGCTACACCTTC.

The CDR3 reads CASSQDKGTSGRYEQYF. DNA for the CDR3: TGTGCCAGCAGCCAAGATAAGGGAACTAGCGGGAGGTACGAGCAGTACTTC. The genes are TRBV4-2 and TRBJ2-7; 12 bases are a match to TRBD2. V lost 0 bases, J lost 4 bases, and 7 bases stayed unmatched. The CDR3 is 17 amino acids. Germline CDR1 LGHNA, CDR2 YNFKEQ.

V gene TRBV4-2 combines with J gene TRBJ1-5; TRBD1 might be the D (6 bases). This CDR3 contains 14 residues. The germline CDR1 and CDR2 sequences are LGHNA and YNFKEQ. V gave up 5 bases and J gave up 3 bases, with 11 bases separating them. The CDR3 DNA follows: TGTGCCAGCAGCGAACAGGGATTCAATCAGCCCCAGCATTTT. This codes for CASSEQGFNQPQHF.

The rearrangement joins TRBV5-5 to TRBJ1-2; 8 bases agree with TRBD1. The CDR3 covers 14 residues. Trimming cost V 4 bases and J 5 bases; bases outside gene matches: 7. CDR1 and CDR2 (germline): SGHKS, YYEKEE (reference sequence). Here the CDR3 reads CASSRGTGQYGYTF. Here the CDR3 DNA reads TGTGCCAGCAGCCGCGGGACAGGCCAATATGGCTACACCTTC.

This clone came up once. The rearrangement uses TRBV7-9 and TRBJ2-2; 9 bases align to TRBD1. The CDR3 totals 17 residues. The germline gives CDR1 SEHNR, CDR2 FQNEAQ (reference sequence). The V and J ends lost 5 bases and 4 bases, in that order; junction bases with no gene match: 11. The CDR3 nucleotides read TGTGCCAGCAGCCCCGGGACAGGGCATTCATTCACCGGGGAGCTGTTTTTT. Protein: CASSPGTGHSFTGELFF. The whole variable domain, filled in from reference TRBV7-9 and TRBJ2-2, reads DTGVSQNPRHKITKRGQNVTFRCDPISEHNRLYWYRQTLGQGPEFLTYFQNEAQLEKSRLLSDRFSAERPKGSFSTLEIQRTEQGDSAMYLCASSPGTGHSFTGELFFGEGSRLTVL.

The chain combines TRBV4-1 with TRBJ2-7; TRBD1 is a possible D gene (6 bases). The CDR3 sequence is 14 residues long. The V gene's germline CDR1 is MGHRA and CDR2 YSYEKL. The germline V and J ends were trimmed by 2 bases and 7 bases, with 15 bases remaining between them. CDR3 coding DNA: TGCGCCAGCAGCCAAATCAGGGGCGCGGGTGAGCAGTACTTC. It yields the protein CASSQIRGAGEQYF.

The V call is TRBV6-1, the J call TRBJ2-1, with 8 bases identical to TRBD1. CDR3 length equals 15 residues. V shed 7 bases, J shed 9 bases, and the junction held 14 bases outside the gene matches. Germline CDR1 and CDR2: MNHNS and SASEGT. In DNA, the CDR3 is TGTGCCAGCAAACCGGACAGGGTCGGGGCAAGTGAGCAGTTCTTC. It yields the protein CASKPDRVGASEQFF.

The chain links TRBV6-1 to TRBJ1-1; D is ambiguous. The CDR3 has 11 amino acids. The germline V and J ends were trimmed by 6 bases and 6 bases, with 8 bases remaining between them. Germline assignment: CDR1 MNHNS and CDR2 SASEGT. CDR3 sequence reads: CASRTQSEAFF. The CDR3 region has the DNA TGTGCCAGCAGGACTCAATCTGAAGCTTTCTTT.

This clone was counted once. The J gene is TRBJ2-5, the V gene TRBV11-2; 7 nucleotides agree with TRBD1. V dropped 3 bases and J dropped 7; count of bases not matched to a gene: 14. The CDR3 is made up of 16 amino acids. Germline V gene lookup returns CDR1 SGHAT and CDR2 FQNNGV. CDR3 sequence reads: CASSLPRQGIKGTQYF. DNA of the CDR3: TGTGCCAGCAGCTTGCCAAGACAGGGCATCAAGGGGACCCAGTACTTC.

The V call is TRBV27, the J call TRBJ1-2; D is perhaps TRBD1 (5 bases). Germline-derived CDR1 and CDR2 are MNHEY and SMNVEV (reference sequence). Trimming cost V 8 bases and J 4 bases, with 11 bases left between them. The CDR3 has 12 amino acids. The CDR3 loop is CASSRGSYGYTF. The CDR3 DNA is TGTGCCAGCTCCCGGGGGAGCTATGGCTACACCTTC.

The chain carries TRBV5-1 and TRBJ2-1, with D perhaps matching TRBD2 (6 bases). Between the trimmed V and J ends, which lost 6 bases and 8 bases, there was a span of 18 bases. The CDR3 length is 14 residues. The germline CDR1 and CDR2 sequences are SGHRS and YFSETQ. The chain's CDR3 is CASNPGEGNHEQFF. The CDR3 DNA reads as TGCGCCAGCAATCCGGGAGAGGGAAACCATGAGCAGTTCTTC.